The present T cell receptor (beta chain) was sequenced within a study of Graves' ophthalmopathy and Graves' hyperthyroidism. This clonotype was picked up many times. Its antigen is undetermined. Transcripts of RNA were the source for amplifying TCR beta CDR3 regions. Following a first-round RT-PCR that used HTBI primers, a second-round multiplex PCR was carried out. TCRdb independently ran MiXCR on the multiplex PCR reads; one entry per CDR3 protein. The data contain approximately 380,000 distinct CDR3 sequences, roughly 21% of them singletons. Study-wide results and caveats: Blood also held most thyroid clonotypes expanded above 0.001 frequency.

Over 18 months of follow-up, stable hyperthyroidism required that no ophthalmopathy appear. Participants with hyperthyroidism, aged 18 to 65, were newly diagnosed with under 2 months' duration. The germline V gene has CDR1 LNHDA and CDR2 SQIVND (reference sequence). The CDR3 loop spans 14 amino acids. Trimming took 5 bases from V and 0 from J, leaving 11 bases between them. The receptor was derived from a woman under 30 with stable Graves' hyperthyroidism. Source material: peripheral blood. The V call is TRBV19, the J call TRBJ2-7; no clear D. In DNA form, the CDR3 reads TGTGCCAGTAGTCCAGGACCAGCCTCCTACGAGCAGTACTTC. This translates into CASSPGPASYEQYF.